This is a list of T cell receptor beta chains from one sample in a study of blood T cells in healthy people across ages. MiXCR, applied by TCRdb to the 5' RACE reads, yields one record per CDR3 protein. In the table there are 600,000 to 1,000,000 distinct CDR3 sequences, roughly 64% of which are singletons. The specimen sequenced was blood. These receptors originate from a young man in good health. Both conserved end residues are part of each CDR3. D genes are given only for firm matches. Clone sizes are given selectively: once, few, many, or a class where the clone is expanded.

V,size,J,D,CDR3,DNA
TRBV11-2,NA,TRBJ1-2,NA,CASSPNNPGYTF,TGTGCCAGCAGCCCGAACAATCCGGGCTACACCTTC
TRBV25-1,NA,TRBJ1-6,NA,CASSVSTGSPLHF,TGTGCCAGCAGTGTTTCAACGGGTTCACCCCTCCACTTT
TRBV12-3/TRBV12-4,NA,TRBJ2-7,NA,CASSLDSPEQYF,TGTGCCAGCAGTTTGGACAGCCCCGAGCAGTACTTC
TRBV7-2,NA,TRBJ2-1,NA,CASSLVPVESNEQFF,TGTGCCAGCAGCTTAGTTCCCGTGGAATCCAATGAGCAGTTCTTC
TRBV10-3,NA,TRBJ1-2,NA,CAISESKIDYTF,TGTGCCATCAGTGAGTCGAAGATAGACTACACCTTC
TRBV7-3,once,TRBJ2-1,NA,CASSLIGGGSRNEQFF,TGTGCCAGCAGCTTAATAGGGGGGGGCTCCCGGAATGAGCAGTTCTTC
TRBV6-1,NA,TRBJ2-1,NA,CASSEASRWHEQFF,TGTGCCAGCAGTGAAGCCTCTCGCTGGCATGAGCAGTTCTTC
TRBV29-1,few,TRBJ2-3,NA,CSVVPQGGGTDTQYF,TGCAGCGTTGTCCCCCAGGGAGGCGGCACAGATACGCAGTATTTT
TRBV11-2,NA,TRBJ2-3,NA,CASSLAVAVTQYF,TGTGCCAGCAGTCTGGCGGTCGCAGTTACGCAGTATTTT
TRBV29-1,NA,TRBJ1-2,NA,CSSFNGGDYGYTF,TGCAGCTCCTTCAATGGGGGAGACTATGGCTACACCTTC
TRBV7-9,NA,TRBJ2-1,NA,CASSFIRSQVINEQFF,TGTGCCAGCAGCTTTATTCGATCACAGGTTATCAATGAGCAGTTCTTC
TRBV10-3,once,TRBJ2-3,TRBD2,CAIGELRASGDTDTQYF,TGTGCCATCGGTGAGCTCCGGGCTAGCGGAGACACAGATACGCAGTATTTT
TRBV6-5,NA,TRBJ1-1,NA,CASSYGTVGVNTEAFF,TGTGCCAGCAGTTACGGCACAGTGGGTGTGAACACTGAAGCTTTCTTT
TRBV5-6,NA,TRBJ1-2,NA,CASSLAGGKLSGYTF,TGTGCCAGCAGCTTGGCCGGAGGGAAATTAAGCGGCTACACCTTC
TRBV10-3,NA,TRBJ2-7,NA,CAISEGRHRRYEQYF,TGTGCCATCAGTGAGGGGAGACACCGGCGGTACGAGCAGTACTTC
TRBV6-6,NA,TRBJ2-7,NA,CASSYSPDRPYEQYF,TGTGCCAGCAGTTACTCCCCCGACAGACCCTACGAGCAGTACTTC
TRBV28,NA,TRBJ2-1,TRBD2,CASSELAGGRHEQFF,TGTGCCAGCAGCGAACTAGCGGGAGGTAGGCATGAGCAGTTCTTC
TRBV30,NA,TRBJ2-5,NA,CAWTRAKETQYF,TGTGCCTGGACCAGGGCCAAGGAGACCCAGTACTTC
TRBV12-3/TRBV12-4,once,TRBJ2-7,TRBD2,CASSFLGTSGKSSYNEQYF,TGTGCCAGCAGTTTTCTTGGGACTAGCGGGAAGAGCTCCTACAATGAGCAGTACTTC
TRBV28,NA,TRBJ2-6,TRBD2,CASSLRREGRLNGANVLTF,TGTGCCAGCAGTTTAAGGCGGGAGGGCCGTCTTAACGGGGCCAACGTCCTGACTTTC
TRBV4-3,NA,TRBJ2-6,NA,CASSQVFTGANVLTF,TGCGCCAGCAGCCAAGTGTTTACTGGGGCCAACGTCCTGACTTTC
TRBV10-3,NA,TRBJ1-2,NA,CAISDTGEPYGYTF,TGTGCCATCAGTGACACGGGGGAACCCTATGGCTACACCTTC
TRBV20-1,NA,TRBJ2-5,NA,CSASYSSQETQYF,TGCAGTGCTAGTTACAGTAGCCAAGAGACCCAGTACTTC
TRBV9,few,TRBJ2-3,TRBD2,CASTPGLAEDTQYF,TGTGCCAGCACCCCGGGACTAGCAGAGGATACGCAGTATTTT
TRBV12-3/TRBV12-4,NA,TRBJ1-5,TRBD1,CASSRPGQKYQPQHF,TGTGCCAGCAGTCGCCCGGGACAGAAATATCAGCCCCAGCATTTT
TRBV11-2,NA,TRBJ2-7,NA,CASSPWDTRAEQYF,TGTGCCAGCAGCCCCTGGGACACACGGGCCGAGCAGTACTTC
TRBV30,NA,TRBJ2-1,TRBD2,CAGLAGVHEQFF,TGCGCGGGACTAGCGGGAGTCCATGAGCAGTTCTTC
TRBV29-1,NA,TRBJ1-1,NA,CSATDRPDTEAFF,TGCAGCGCTACCGACAGACCGGACACTGAAGCTTTCTTT
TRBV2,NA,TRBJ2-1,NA,CASTIEGVGNNEQFF,TGTGCCAGCACCATTGAGGGAGTGGGGAACAATGAGCAGTTCTTC
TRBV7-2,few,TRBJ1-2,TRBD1,CASSLSGTGSGYTF,TGTGCCAGCAGCTTATCCGGGACAGGGAGTGGCTACACCTTC
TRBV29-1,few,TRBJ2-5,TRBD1,CSVRTGGDEQYF,TGCAGCGTACGGACAGGGGGCGATGAGCAGTACTTC
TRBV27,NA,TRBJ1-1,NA,CASGRDTEAFF,TGTGCCAGCGGAAGGGACACTGAAGCTTTCTTT
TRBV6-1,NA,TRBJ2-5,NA,CASSEVIGGGIQETQYF,TGTGCCAGCAGTGAGGTGATCGGAGGGGGCATTCAAGAGACCCAGTACTTC
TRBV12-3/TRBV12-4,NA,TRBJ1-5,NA,CASSLRFSGNQPQHF,TGTGCCAGCAGTTTAAGGTTTTCGGGGAATCAGCCCCAGCATTTT
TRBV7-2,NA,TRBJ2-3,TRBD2,CASSLVATSGRGSTDTQYF,TGTGCCAGCAGCTTAGTAGCGACTAGCGGGAGGGGGAGCACAGATACGCAGTATTTT
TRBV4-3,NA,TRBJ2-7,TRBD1,CASSQGSRTGGSYEQYF,TGCGCCAGCAGCCAAGGGTCAAGGACAGGAGGATCCTACGAGCAGTACTTC
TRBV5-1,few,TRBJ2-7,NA,CASSLEGTLYEQYF,TGCGCCAGCAGCTTGGAGGGGACCCTATACGAGCAGTACTTC
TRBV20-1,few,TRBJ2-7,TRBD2,CSAVSSGRVWIYEQYF,TGCAGTGCTGTGTCTAGCGGGAGGGTTTGGATCTACGAGCAGTACTTC
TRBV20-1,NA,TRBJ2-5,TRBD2,CSARHQREPGYETQYF,TGCAGTGCTAGGCATCAGCGGGAGCCCGGTTATGAGACCCAGTACTTC
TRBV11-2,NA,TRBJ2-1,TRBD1,CASSGWTGGSGNEQFF,TGTGCCAGCAGCGGGTGGACAGGGGGCTCGGGGAATGAGCAGTTCTTC
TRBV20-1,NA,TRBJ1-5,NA,CSATQGSVANQPQHF,TGCAGTGCCACCCAGGGGAGTGTTGCGAATCAGCCCCAGCATTTT
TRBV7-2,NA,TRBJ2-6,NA,CASSSWGGPLSGANVLTF,TGTGCCAGCAGCTCCTGGGGGGGCCCTCTCTCTGGGGCCAACGTCCTGACTTTC
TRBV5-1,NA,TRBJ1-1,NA,CASSPNQNTEAFF,TGCGCCAGCAGCCCGAACCAGAACACTGAAGCTTTCTTT
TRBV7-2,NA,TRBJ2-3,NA,CASSVSGARDTQYF,TGTGCCAGCAGCGTCTCAGGGGCCCGAGATACGCAGTATTTT
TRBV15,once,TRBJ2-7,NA,CATSRDSVSGYEQYF,TGTGCCACCAGCAGAGACAGTGTTAGCGGATACGAGCAGTACTTC
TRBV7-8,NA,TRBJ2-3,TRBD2,CASSLARGLAGAADTQYF,TGTGCCAGCAGCTTAGCGCGGGGGCTAGCGGGAGCGGCAGATACGCAGTATTTT
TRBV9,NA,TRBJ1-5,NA,CASSVGADNQPQHF,TGTGCCAGCAGCGTAGGGGCAGACAATCAGCCCCAGCATTTT
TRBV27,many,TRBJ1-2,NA,CALLAGRGGYGYTF,TGTGCCCTTTTGGCGGGCAGGGGAGGCTATGGCTACACCTTC
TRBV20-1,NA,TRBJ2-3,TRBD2,CSAEGLAGVTDTQYF,TGCAGTGCTGAGGGACTAGCGGGGGTCACAGATACGCAGTATTTT
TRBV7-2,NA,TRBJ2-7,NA,CASSFGYEGNEQYF,TGTGCCAGCAGCTTCGGTTACGAAGGGAACGAGCAGTACTTC
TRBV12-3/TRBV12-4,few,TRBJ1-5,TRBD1,CASSLVQDRVVFGQPQHF,TGTGCCAGCAGTTTAGTACAAGACAGGGTAGTATTCGGTCAGCCCCAGCATTTT
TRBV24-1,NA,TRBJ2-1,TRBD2,CATSDPTSGVNEQFF,TGTGCCACCAGTGACCCCACTAGCGGAGTTAATGAGCAGTTCTTC
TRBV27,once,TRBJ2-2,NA,CASSTGQNTGELFF,TGTGCCAGCAGCACGGGACAGAACACCGGGGAGCTGTTTTTT
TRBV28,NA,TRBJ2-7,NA,CASSYRTGEQYF,TGTGCCAGCAGTTATCGGACCGGGGAGCAGTACTTC
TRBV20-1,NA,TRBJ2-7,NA,CSATFVGGSYEQYF,TGCAGTGCTACATTTGTTGGGGGCTCCTACGAGCAGTACTTC
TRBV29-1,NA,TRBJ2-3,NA,CSGGPHYEGTDTQYF,TGCAGCGGGGGACCGCACTATGAGGGCACAGATACGCAGTATTTT
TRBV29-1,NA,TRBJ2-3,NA,CSVSGTQAYTDTQYF,TGCAGCGTTTCGGGGACCCAAGCTTACACAGATACGCAGTATTTT
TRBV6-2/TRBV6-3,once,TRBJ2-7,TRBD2,CASSLRLAGTYEQYF,TGTGCCAGCAGCCTGAGACTAGCGGGAACCTACGAGCAGTACTTC
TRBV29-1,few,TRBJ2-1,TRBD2,CSGWGLASNEQFF,TGCAGCGGGTGGGGACTAGCGTCAAATGAGCAGTTCTTC